The T cell receptor beta chain under discussion was sequenced for a study of cytomegalovirus exposure and HLA in healthy donors. Each donor's status was that of a healthy bone marrow donor. The study ran its PCR with 60 Vbeta and 13 Jbeta primers. Sequencing was performed with immunoSEQ multiplex PCR; in TCRdb, only in-frame clones are kept and a portion is missing. The sample has approximately 100,000 clones; roughly 82% are singletons. Germline CDR1 reads SNHLY; CDR2 reads FYNNEI. The ends were cut back, 4 bases at V and 5 bases at J, with 11 bases in the middle. This CDR3 contains 13 residues. The clonotype originates from a man in his fifties in good health and CMV-seronegative. Sequencing input: PBMCs. The chain carries TRBV2 and TRBJ1-1, with a weak D call TRBD1 (5 bases). The CDR3 loop reads CASSGTGGTEAFF. The CDR3 DNA reads TGTGCCAGCAGTGGAACCGGGGGAACTGAAGCTTTCTTT. The full variable domain, rest sourced from reference TRBV2 and TRBJ1-1, is EPEVTQTPSHQVTQMGQEVILRCVPISNHLYFYWYRQILGQKVEFLVSFYNNEISEKSEIFDDQFSVERPDGSNFTLKIRSTKLEDSAMYFCASSGTGGTEAFFGQGTRLTVV.